These T cell receptor beta chains were read from a single sample in a study of T cell responses to AZD1222 COVID-19 vaccine. The protocol was immunoSEQ multiplex PCR, while the TCRdb copy is restricted to in-frame clones and leaves out a portion. There are around 83,000 clones in the sample; approximately 90% occur only once, and 15% to 20% lies in the top ten. This material consisted of peripheral blood, taken on day 0 of AZD1222 vaccination. The origin of the receptors is an adult in good health. The CDR3 runs from the conserved cysteine through the conserved F or W. A D gene is named only where the DNA matches it firmly. The size field is filled for only some rows; it gives once, few, many or a size class.

v_call,clone_size,j_call,d_call,cdr3_nt,cdr3_aa
TRBV2,once,TRBJ2-3,-,TGTGCCAGCAGTGAAGGGGGCGCCAGCCGGGATACGCAGTATTTT,CASSEGGASRDTQYF
TRBV6-5,-,TRBJ1-4,TRBD1,TGTGCCAGCAGTACCGGGACAGGGGGCAAAAAACTGTTTTTT,CASSTGTGGKKLFF
TRBV6-2/TRBV6-3,-,TRBJ2-1,-,TGTGCCAGCAGTTACTCAGGGAGATTCAGCAATGAGCAGTTCTTC,CASSYSGRFSNEQFF
TRBV25-1,-,TRBJ1-2,TRBD1,TGTGCCAGCAGCCGAACAGGACAGGGGGTACTCTATGGCTACACCTTC,CASSRTGQGVLYGYTF
TRBV7-8,-,TRBJ2-7,-,TGTGCCAGCAGCTACGGCCCACCAGGTAGCTCCTACGAGCAGTACTTC,CASSYGPPGSSYEQYF
TRBV7-2,few,TRBJ1-5,-,TGTGCCAGCAGCTTATTATCCAATCAGCCCCAGCATTTT,CASSLLSNQPQHF
TRBV7-2,-,TRBJ1-3,-,TGTGCCAGCAACAGGAACGACAGGACCTCTGGAAACACCATATATTTT,CASNRNDRTSGNTIYF
TRBV24-1,once,TRBJ2-1,-,TGTGCCACCAGTGACCCTTCCCGGGATAGCCAGAGAAATGAGCAGTTCTTC,CATSDPSRDSQRNEQFF
TRBV7-8,-,TRBJ2-7,-,TGTGCCAGCAGCTTAGTATTAGCCGGACCCTACGAGCAGTACTTC,CASSLVLAGPYEQYF
TRBV7-9,-,TRBJ2-1,-,TGTGCCAGCAGCTTCTCGGGCGCCCAGGATGAGCAGTTCTTC,CASSFSGAQDEQFF
TRBV11-3,-,TRBJ1-2,-,TGTGCCAGCAGCGCTTCAGGGGAGTTTGGCTACACCTTC,CASSASGEFGYTF
TRBV7-2,-,TRBJ2-1,-,TGTGCCAGCAGCCTCCAGGCGGGTGAGCAGTTCTTC,CASSLQAGEQFF
TRBV6-1,-,TRBJ1-1,TRBD1,TGTGCCAGCAGTGAAACAGGGGAGGTCACTGAAGCTTTCTTT,CASSETGEVTEAFF
TRBV2,-,TRBJ1-5,-,TGTGCCAGCAGTTCGACGACAGGAGTGGGTCAGCCCCAGCATTTT,CASSSTTGVGQPQHF
TRBV11-2,-,TRBJ2-1,-,TGTGCCAGCAGACCTTGGGGAGGAATCTACAATGAGCAGTTCTTC,CASRPWGGIYNEQFF
TRBV6-5,-,TRBJ1-5,-,TGTGCCAGCAGTTATGGGCTCAATCAGCCCCAGCATTTT,CASSYGLNQPQHF
TRBV5-1,-,TRBJ1-2,-,TGCGCCAGCAGCCCTACAGGGTCCTCTGGCTACACCTTC,CASSPTGSSGYTF
TRBV12-3/TRBV12-4,-,TRBJ1-2,-,TGTGCCAGCAGTTTGTCCGGGACCTATGGCTACACCTTC,CASSLSGTYGYTF
TRBV27,once,TRBJ2-7,-,TGTGCCAGCAGTTTGGGCGGTCTAGGCGAGCAGTACTTC,CASSLGGLGEQYF
TRBV12-3/TRBV12-4,-,TRBJ1-5,-,TGTGCCAGCAGCCTAACGGGGATTCAGCCCCAGCATTTT,CASSLTGIQPQHF
TRBV29-1,-,TRBJ2-4,TRBD1,TGCAGCGTAATTGGGACAGGGGACGACCAAGCCAAAAACATTCAGTACTTC,CSVIGTGDDQAKNIQYF
TRBV28,few,TRBJ1-2,-,TGTGCCAGCAGTACCTGGGGCGGGGAGGGGTATGGCTACACCTTC,CASSTWGGEGYGYTF
TRBV4-2,-,TRBJ1-2,-,TGTGCCAGCAGCCAAGCCGGCGTGGATAACTATGGCTACACCTTC,CASSQAGVDNYGYTF
TRBV3-1/TRBV3-2,-,TRBJ1-2,TRBD1,TGTGCCAGCAGCCCGGGACAGGGGAGCGGCTACACCTTC,CASSPGQGSGYTF
TRBV6-7,-,TRBJ2-1,TRBD2,TGTGCCAGCAGTTACTCACCTAGCGGGGACAGCGGGGATGAGCAGTTCTTC,CASSYSPSGDSGDEQFF
TRBV18,-,TRBJ1-3,-,TGTGCCAGCTCACGGGGAACCAGCTCTGGAAACACCATATATTTT,CASSRGTSSGNTIYF
TRBV11-3,-,TRBJ2-5,-,TGTGCCAGCAGCTTAGTTTTCGGGGAGACCCAGTACTTC,CASSLVFGETQYF
TRBV24-1,-,TRBJ1-5,TRBD1,TGTGCCACCAGTGACCCCCCCGGGACAGGCTATCAGCCCCAGCATTTT,CATSDPPGTGYQPQHF